This passage covers 14 T cell receptor beta chains from one sample sequenced in a study of cytomegalovirus exposure and HLA in healthy donors. The PCR was carried out with 60 Vbeta primers and 13 Jbeta primers. Using immunoSEQ multiplex PCR, the repertoire was profiled, and TCRdb retains in-frame clones only, with some absent. The sample holds more than 80,000 clones, 70% to 80% seen once. The sample was PBMCs. The receptors were gathered from a man in his 60s in good health and CMV-seronegative.

This chain uses TRBV7-2 with TRBJ1-6, with D perhaps matching TRBD1 (6 bases). This CDR3 has 16 residues. The V gene's germline CDR1 is SGHTA and CDR2 FQGNSA. Trimming stripped 1 base from V and 5 bases from J, with 12 bases between. CDR3 sequence: CASSLGTVLNNSPLHF. The CDR3, as DNA: TGTGCCAGCAGCTTAGGGACAGTGCTCAATAATTCACCCCTCCACTTT.

This rearrangement joins TRBV5-4 to TRBJ2-6; 8 bases fit TRBD1. The junction had 11 bases not matched to a gene; V was cut back by 4 bases and J by 2 bases. Per the germline V gene, CDR1 is SGHNT and CDR2 is YYREEE (reference sequence). The CDR3 has 18 amino acids. The CDR3 spells CASSPGTGQVAGANVLTF. The DNA for the CDR3 is TGTGCCAGCAGCCCCGGGACAGGTCAGGTGGCTGGGGCCAACGTCCTGACTTTC. Drawing the rest from reference TRBV5-4 and TRBJ2-6, the complete variable domain is ETGVTQSPTHLIKTRGQQVTLRCSSQSGHNTVSWYQQALGQGPQFIFQYYREEENGRGNFPPRFSGLQFPNYSSELNVNALELDDSALYLCASSPGTGQVAGANVLTFGAGSRLTVL.

V gene TRBV18 combines with J gene TRBJ2-7, with unresolved D. Trimming left V 1 base short and J 2 bases short, with 12 bases between. The CDR3 spans 15 residues. Looked up from germline, CDR1 is KGHSH and CDR2 is LQKENI. CDR3 sequence (DNA): TGTGCCAGCTCACCACGGCGGCCGAACCCCTACGAGCAGTACTTC. This encodes CASSPRRPNPYEQYF.

This chain joins TRBV28 and TRBJ2-7; tentative D call: TRBD1 (5 bases). The germline V and J ends were trimmed by 10 bases and 9 bases, with 13 bases remaining between them. Germline V gene data show CDR1 as MDHEN and CDR2 as SYDVKM. The CDR3 is 10 amino acids. CDR3 residues: CATGLLGQYV. The DNA of the CDR3 is TGTGCCACAGGGTTGCTAGGGCAGTACGTC.

The chain couples TRBV2 to TRBJ2-6; 7 nucleotides agree with TRBD2. With V trimmed by 6 bases and J by 3 bases, 5 bases remained unmatched. This CDR3 spans 15 amino acids. From germline, CDR1 is SNHLY and CDR2 FYNNEI. The DNA of the CDR3 is TGTGCCAGCAGAGCTGGACTAGGTGGGGCCAACGTCCTGACTTTC. Its translation: CASRAGLGGANVLTF.

This sequence joins TRBV7-7 and TRBJ1-3, with TRBD1 identical over 10 bases. Germline assignment: CDR1 SSHAT and CDR2 FNYEAQ (reference sequence). The CDR3 has 15 residues. V lost 3 bases, J lost 1 base, and 0 bases stayed unmatched. Here the CDR3 DNA reads TGTGCCAGCAGCTTGGGACAGGGGTCTGGAAACACCATATATTTT. Translated: CASSLGQGSGNTIYF.

This sequence joins TRBV5-1 and TRBJ1-1, with a weak D call TRBD1 (6 bases). Germline lookup yields CDR1 SGHRS and CDR2 YFSETQ. V lost 4 bases and J 0 bases, leaving 10 bases between the germline ends. The CDR3 is 14 amino acids. Here the CDR3 reads CASSPTGMNTEAFF. CDR3 DNA sequence: TGCGCCAGCAGCCCGACAGGCATGAACACTGAAGCTTTCTTT.

This chain joins TRBV6-5 and TRBJ1-2; the match to TRBD1 covers 7 bases. CDR3 size: 13 residues. V was clipped by 6 bases and J by 4 bases; unmatched bases: 5. The germline V gene encodes CDR1 MNHEY and CDR2 SVGAGI. As DNA, the CDR3 is TGTGCCAGCAGCCTAGACAGGGCCTATGGCTACACCTTC. Protein: CASSLDRAYGYTF.

This chain joins TRBV2 and TRBJ2-3; TRBD2 matches at 9 bases. CDR1 SNHLY and CDR2 FYNNEI come from the germline V gene. V was clipped by 0 bases and J by 7 bases; unmatched bases: 5. The CDR3 spans 15 residues. The CDR3 DNA sequence: TGTGCCAGCAGTGAAGCGCGGGGGGGCGAAAATACGCAGTATTTT. This encodes CASSEARGGENTQYF.

This clone has just a few counts. This specimen includes other DNA sequences encoding the same CDR3. V usage is TRBV6-5 and J usage is TRBJ1-3; D not certain. The CDR3 consists of 11 residues. Germline V lookup: CDR1 MNHEY, CDR2 SVGAGI. V lost 5 bases, J lost 3 bases, and 2 bases lay in between. The CDR3 DNA is TGTGCCAGCAGTCGTGGAAACACCATATATTTT. It yields the protein CASSRGNTIYF.

The J gene is TRBJ1-2, the V gene TRBV6-5; D is perhaps TRBD1 (5 bases). The CDR3 totals 14 residues. Trimming cost V 8 bases and J 8 bases, with 21 bases left between them. The germline V gene encodes CDR1 MNHEY and CDR2 SVGAGI. CDR3 nucleotide sequence: TGTGCCAGCGGGTTTCGACAGTCGGGCAGCGGCTACACCTTC. Encoded protein: CASGFRQSGSGYTF.

This rearrangement joins TRBV6-5 to TRBJ1-1; a weak D match, TRBD1 (5 bases). V gave up 3 bases and J gave up 2 bases, with 13 bases separating them. The CDR3 covers 15 residues. CDR1 MNHEY and CDR2 SVGAGI come from the germline V gene. CDR3 nucleotide sequence: TGTGCCAGCAGTTATGGGGAGGGGTACAACACTGAAGCTTTCTTT. Protein sequence: CASSYGEGYNTEAFF.

The genes are TRBV6-1 and TRBJ1-4; D remains unclear. The CDR3 covers 13 residues. The ends were cut back, 2 bases at V and 8 bases at J, with 9 bases in the middle. Germline lookup yields CDR1 MNHNS and CDR2 SASEGT. CDR3 nucleotides: TGTGCCAGCAGTGAAAATTCTTTGGAAAAACTGTTTTTT. This encodes CASSENSLEKLFF.

The chain employs TRBV18 and TRBJ2-3, with TRBD2 as a possible D gene (5 bases). The CDR3 runs 15 residues. Trimming cost V 0 bases and J 3 bases, with 10 bases left between them. Germline assignment: CDR1 KGHSH and CDR2 LQKENI. CDR3: CASSPPSSSTDTQYF. In DNA form, the CDR3 reads TGTGCCAGCTCACCACCGTCTAGCTCTACAGATACGCAGTATTTT.